The T cell receptor beta chain under discussion was sequenced for a study of identical twins. Study conclusions and caveats: For monozygotic twins, models underestimated out-of-frame TCR alpha sharing. It was possible that invariant MAIT and iNKT cells partly confounded the zero-insertion analyses.

TCRdb analysed the 5' RACE reads with MiXCR anew, one entry per CDR3 protein. This table holds under 900,000 distinct CDR3 sequences, over 15% found once. This clonotype was picked up a small number of times. Its target is not known. Germline CDR1 MNHEY, CDR2 SVGEGT. The CDR3 length is 14 residues. Trimming took 3 bases from V and 1 from J, leaving 9 bases between them. The sample was also linked to a second study, of T cells expressing NK-cell markers.

The source material was PBMCs. The V and J genes are TRBV6-2 or TRBV6-3 and TRBJ1-1, with a possible D match to TRBD1 (6 bases). The clonotype was recovered from a woman in her late teens or twenties in good health. As DNA, the CDR3 is TGTGCCAGCAGTTATCAGGGGCCGAACACTGAAGCTTTCTTT. Residues: CASSYQGPNTEAFF.